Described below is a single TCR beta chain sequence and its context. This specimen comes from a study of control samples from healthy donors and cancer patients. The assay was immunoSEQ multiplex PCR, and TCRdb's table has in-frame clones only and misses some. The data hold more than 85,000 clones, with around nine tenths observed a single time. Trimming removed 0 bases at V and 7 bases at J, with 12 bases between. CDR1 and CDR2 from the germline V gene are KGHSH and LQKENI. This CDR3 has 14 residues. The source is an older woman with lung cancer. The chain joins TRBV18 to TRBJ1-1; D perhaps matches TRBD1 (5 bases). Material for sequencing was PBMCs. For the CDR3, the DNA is TGTGCCAGCTCACCACCGAGCAGGGCGGATGAAGCTTTCTTT. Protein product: CASSPPSRADEAFF.